The 4 T cell receptor beta chains presented below share a single source sample, sequenced in a study of breast tumors, draining lymph nodes, adjacent tissues. Breast cancer patients provided tissue from their axillary draining lymph nodes. TCRdb ran MiXCR on the multiplex PCR reads and lists one entry per CDR3 protein. The profile shows about 200,000 distinct CDR3 sequences, less than 40% of them singletons. Sequencing was performed on axillary lymph node tissue. Source of these receptors: a female donor with breast cancer. Some clones in this sample may be carry-over from other donors' samples.

The chain joins TRBV29-1 to TRBJ2-1, with 14 positions matching TRBD2. V shed 6 bases, J shed 5 bases, and the junction held 6 bases outside the gene matches. CDR3 length: 15 residues. Germline CDR1 SQVTM, CDR2 ANQGSEA. CDR3 coding DNA: TGCAGCGTAGATGGACTAGCGGGGGGCGACAATGAGCAGTTCTTC. Translating gives CSVDGLAGGDNEQFF.

The chain combines TRBV5-4 with TRBJ1-2; tentative D call: TRBD1 (5 bases). Looked up from germline, CDR1 is SGHNT and CDR2 is YYREEE (reference sequence). CDR3 length: 15 residues. Trimming took off 0 bases at V and 11 bases at J, with 20 bases between the two ends. The CDR3 spells CASSLEGTGGWGYTF. CDR3 sequence (DNA): TGTGCCAGCAGCTTGGAGGGAACAGGAGGCTGGGGATACACCTTC.

This clonotype was detected only a few times. The chain carries TRBV27 and TRBJ1-2, with 8 bases lining up with TRBD1. The CDR3 sequence is 14 residues long. Germline V gene lookup returns CDR1 MNHEY and CDR2 SMNVEV (reference sequence). V was pared by 6 bases and J by 2 bases, with 5 bases of the junction left unmatched. The CDR3 DNA reads as TGTGCCAGCAGGCCGGACAGGGCCAACTATGGCTACACCTTC. Translated: CASRPDRANYGYTF.

In this sample, this clonotype turned up many times. J is TRBJ2-1 and V is TRBV7-3; 9 positions match TRBD2. CDR1 and CDR2 (germline): SGHTA, FQGTGA. The V and J ends lost 2 bases and 9 bases, in that order; junction bases with no gene match: 5. CDR3 length equals 14 residues. CDR3 sequence reads: CASSLGTSSAEQFF. CDR3 bases: TGTGCCAGCAGCTTAGGGACTAGCTCGGCTGAGCAGTTCTTC.